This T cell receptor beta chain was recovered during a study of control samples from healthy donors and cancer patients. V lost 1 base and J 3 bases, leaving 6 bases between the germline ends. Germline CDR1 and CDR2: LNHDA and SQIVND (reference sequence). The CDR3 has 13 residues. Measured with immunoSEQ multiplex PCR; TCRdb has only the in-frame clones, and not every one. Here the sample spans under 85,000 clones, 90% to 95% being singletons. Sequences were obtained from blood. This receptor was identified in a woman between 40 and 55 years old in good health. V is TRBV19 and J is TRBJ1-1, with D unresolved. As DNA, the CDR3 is TGTGCCAGTAGTATAGGTGGGGACACTGAAGCTTTCTTT. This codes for CASSIGGDTEAFF.